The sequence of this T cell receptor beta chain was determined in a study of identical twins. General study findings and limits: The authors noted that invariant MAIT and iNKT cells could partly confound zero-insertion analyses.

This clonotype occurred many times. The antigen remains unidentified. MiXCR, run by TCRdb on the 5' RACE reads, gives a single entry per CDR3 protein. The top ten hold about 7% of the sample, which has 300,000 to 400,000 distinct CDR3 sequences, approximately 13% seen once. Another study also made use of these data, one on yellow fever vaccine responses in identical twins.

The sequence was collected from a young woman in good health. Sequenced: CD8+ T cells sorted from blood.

The CDR3 loop is CASSYTGTGDEQYF. DNA for the CDR3: TGTGCCAGCAGTTACACCGGGACAGGGGACGAGCAGTACTTC. The rearrangement uses TRBV12-3 or TRBV12-4 and TRBJ2-7; 10 bases are a match to TRBD1. V shed 4 bases, J shed 5 bases, and the junction held 5 bases outside the gene matches. The CDR3 covers 14 residues.